Sequencing of this T cell receptor beta chain was carried out in a study of cytomegalovirus exposure and HLA in healthy donors. Study details: An early release of data contained about 85 million unique TCRs, which came from HLA-typed donors. Findings of the study overall: Being productive about 90% or about 30% of the time was typical of most TCR beta V segments in an earlier analysis. Certain sequence variants were highly shared and formed a cluster, and this cluster was likely a sequencing artifact.

Vbeta (60) and Jbeta (13) primers were used in the PCR. Authors' processing steps: About 9.9 million of the roughly 80 million unique TCR beta chains counted in a later analysis were shared. TCRdb's copy holds only in-frame clones and misses some; the assay was immunoSEQ multiplex PCR. From that table come the V and J calls and clone size; the DNA was used to work out D and trimming. Of some 170,000 clones detected, 60% to 80% appear once; the ten largest clones hold less than 8%. A word on this clone: Its antigen is unidentified.

This CDR3 has 15 residues. Deletions cut 3 bases from V and 3 bases from J, with 15 bases between. Germline CDR1 and CDR2: SGHAT and FQNNGV. This sequence originates from a man in his forties in good health and CMV-seropositive. V is TRBV11-2 and J is TRBJ2-7; no clear D gene. Input material: PBMCs. As DNA, the CDR3 is TGTGCCAGCAGCTTCTTTTCGAAACCAGTCTACGAGCAGTACTTC. It encodes CASSFFSKPVYEQYF.